This TCR beta chain was sequenced during a study of blood T cell repertoires in COVID-19. Looking at the study overall: Both acute and convalescent COVID-19 samples were obtained from the United States, Italy and Spain. T cells, B-cell-depleted T cells, or PBMCs supplied cDNA or gDNA.

Under the authors' procedure: Reference gene primer amplification yielded estimated nucleated cell counts. Method: immunoSEQ multiplex PCR; TCRdb's copy keeps in-frame clones and lacks some. V and J calls and clone size are those listed in that table; D and trimming were worked out from the DNA. The sample consists of approximately 100,000 clones, 84% of them appearing once. Per the germline V gene, CDR1 is KGHSH and CDR2 is LQKENI. V was cut by 2 bases and J by 3 bases, with 10 bases left in between. The length of the CDR3 is 14 residues. Sequenced sample: peripheral blood. This chain uses TRBV18 with TRBJ1-1, with D possibly matching TRBD1 (5 bases). This TCR was sampled from a woman aged 80 or over with active or convalescent COVID-19. The CDR3 bases are TGTGCCAGCTCACCAACCGGGGGAGACACTGAAGCTTTCTTT. Translating it yields CASSPTGGDTEAFF.